The 16 T cell receptor beta chains reported below all come from one sample, sequenced in a study of T and B cells in COVID-19 patients. TRB was amplified from approximately 250-480 ng of blood genomic DNA. TRB rearrangements were amplified by multiplex PCR with BIOMED2 TRB-A/B primers. TCRdb itself ran the multiplex PCR reads through MiXCR, one entry per CDR3 protein. The repertoire holds about 8,900 distinct CDR3 sequences, with approximately 37% as singletons. Input material: blood. The receptors here all came from a human donor with active COVID-19.

This sequence joins TRBV6-5 and TRBJ1-6, with TRBD1 as a possible D gene (5 bases). The CDR3 has 15 amino acids. V was trimmed by 0 bases and J by 10 bases, leaving 13 bases between them. Germline lookup yields CDR1 MNHEY and CDR2 SVGAGI. CDR3 DNA sequence: TGTGCCAGCAGTTACTCGGGGCAGGGAAGGTCACCCCTCCACTTT. As protein: CASSYSGQGRSPLHF.

This clonotype has just one count. The genes are TRBV19 and TRBJ1-3; 9 bases map to TRBD1. The CDR3 runs to 17 residues. J lost 1 base, V lost 1 base, and 5 bases had no gene match. CDR1 and CDR2 (germline): LNHDA, SQIVND (reference sequence). CDR3 region: CASSIGQGGPSGNTIYF. CDR3 coding DNA: TGTGCCAGTAGTATAGGACAGGGGGGCCCTTCTGGAAACACCATATATTTT.

This clonotype showed up just a few times. The chain recombines TRBV6-5 with TRBJ1-1; D not resolved. V dropped 8 bases and J dropped 10 bases, with 17 bases sitting between them. Germline loops: CDR1 MNHEY, CDR2 SVGAGI. The CDR3 runs to 12 residues. Here the CDR3 reads CASGPLLAGAFF. The CDR3 bases are TGTGCCAGCGGACCTCTGCTAGCCGGAGCTTTCTTT.

This sequence joins TRBV12-3 or TRBV12-4 and TRBJ2-7; TRBD1 aligns across 8 bases. With 1 base clipped from V and 3 bases from J, the junction kept 8 bases outside the gene matches. The CDR3 is 16 residues long. The CDR3 bases are TGTGCCAGCAGTTTAGGACAGGGGCTCGGGGTCTACGAGCAGTACTTC. Translated, it gives CASSLGQGLGVYEQYF.

By sample fraction, this clonotype is medium-sized. The chain employs TRBV6-5 and TRBJ2-6; D uncertain. CDR1 is MNHEY and CDR2 is SVGAGI in the germline V gene. V was clipped by 7 bases and J by 0 bases, with 13 bases between them. This CDR3 contains 16 residues. Here the CDR3 reads CASTQGWVSGANVLTF. CDR3 bases: TGTGCCAGCACTCAAGGGTGGGTCTCTGGGGCCAACGTCCTGACTTTC.

The V and J genes are TRBV5-4 and TRBJ1-5, with D possibly TRBD1 on 5 matching bases. V was trimmed by 0 bases and J by 1 base, leaving 5 bases between them. Germline CDR1 reads SGHNT; CDR2 reads YYREEE (reference sequence). The CDR3 totals 14 residues. The DNA for the CDR3 is TGTGCCAGCAGCTTGGGGGGGAGCAATCAGCCCCAGCATTTT. It yields the protein CASSLGGSNQPQHF. Complete variable domain (other parts from reference TRBV5-4 and TRBJ1-5): ETGVTQSPTHLIKTRGQQVTLRCSSQSGHNTVSWYQQALGQGPQFIFQYYREEENGRGNFPPRFSGLQFPNYSSELNVNALELDDSALYLCASSLGGSNQPQHFGDGTRLSIL.

The chain employs TRBV19 and TRBJ1-5; possibly TRBD1 for D (5 bases). V gave up 4 bases and J gave up 3 bases, with 16 bases separating them. The CDR3 loop spans 16 amino acids. Germline V lookup: CDR1 LNHDA, CDR2 SQIVND (reference sequence). The CDR3 DNA is TGTGCCAGTAGTACCGGGTCCCTCGGGGCCAATCAGCCCCAGCATTTT. Its translation is CASSTGSLGANQPQHF.

This clonotype was counted a few times. The gene calls are TRBV27 and TRBJ2-7, with TRBD2 as a possible D gene (6 bases). The V gene's germline CDR1 is MNHEY and CDR2 SMNVEV (reference sequence). The V gene lost 8 bases and the J gene lost 1 base, with 9 bases spanning the gap. The CDR3 runs 12 residues. CDR3 in amino acids: CASGGTSYEQYF. Here the CDR3 DNA reads TGTGCCAGCGGTGGGACTTCCTACGAGCAGTACTTC.

J is TRBJ2-3 and V is TRBV5-1; D gene unclear. The CDR3 has 13 amino acids. Germline values: CDR1 SGHRS, CDR2 YFSETQ. Trimming pared 3 bases from V and 2 bases from J, leaving 7 bases between. CDR3 sequence reads: CASSSPPTDTQYF. The DNA for the CDR3 is TGCGCCAGCAGCTCCCCCCCCACAGATACGCAGTATTTT.

V and J are TRBV5-4 and TRBJ1-1; 8 bases match TRBD1. This CDR3 has 14 amino acids. The junction had 5 bases not matched to a gene; V was cut back by 2 bases and J by 5 bases. CDR1 SGHNT and CDR2 YYREEE come from the germline V gene (reference sequence). CDR3 sequence (DNA): TGTGCCAGCAGCTTTGGACAGGGAAGGACTGAAGCTTTCTTT. Residues: CASSFGQGRTEAFF.

The V and J genes are TRBV6-5 and TRBJ1-1; 8 nucleotides line up with TRBD1. The CDR3 is 12 amino acids. V was pared by 10 bases and J by 2 bases, with 3 bases of the junction left unmatched. CDR1 and CDR2 from the germline V gene are MNHEY and SVGAGI. In DNA form, the CDR3 reads TGTGCCACAGGACAGGGAAACACTGAAGCTTTCTTT. Encoded protein: CATGQGNTEAFF.

This clonotype showed up just a few times. The gene calls are TRBV19 and TRBJ2-4, with TRBD1 matching over 10 bases. CDR3 length: 16 residues. V trimming: 5 bases; J trimming: 1 base; junction bases outside the gene matches: 5. Germline-derived CDR1 and CDR2 are LNHDA and SQIVND (reference sequence). The CDR3 sequence is CASSLRQGAAKNIQYF. The CDR3 DNA sequence: TGTGCCAGTAGTCTTCGACAGGGGGCGGCCAAAAACATTCAGTACTTC.

This clonotype was seen once. J is TRBJ1-2 and V is TRBV6-1; TRBD1 might be the D (5 bases). This CDR3 region has 13 residues. Deletions cut 4 bases from V and 5 bases from J, with 11 bases between. The V gene's germline CDR1 is MNHNS and CDR2 SASEGT. CDR3 nucleotide sequence: TGTGCCAGCAGTGCGACAGAGACGTATGGCTACACCTTC. This encodes CASSATETYGYTF.

The chain combines TRBV19 with TRBJ1-1; D gene uncertain. CDR3 length: 14 residues. Trimming took 6 bases from V and 0 from J, leaving 11 bases between them. In germline, CDR1 is LNHDA, CDR2 SQIVND (reference sequence). The CDR3 DNA sequence: TGTGCCAGTAGCGCAATCGTGGTGAACACTGAAGCTTTCTTT. Translated, it gives CASSAIVVNTEAFF. Looking up the rest from reference TRBV19 and TRBJ1-1 gives the full variable domain: DGGITQSPKYLFRKEGQNVTLSCEQNLNHDAMYWYRQDPGQGLRLIYYSQIVNDFQKGDIAEGYSVSREKKESFPLTVTSAQKNPTAFYLCASSAIVVNTEAFFGQGTRLTVV.

This clonotype has a handful of counts. The chain couples TRBV6-5 to TRBJ2-3, with D tentatively TRBD2 (7 bases). The V gene lost 5 bases and the J gene lost 2 bases, with 17 bases spanning the gap. CDR3 length: 16 amino acids. The germline CDR1 and CDR2 sequences are MNHEY and SVGAGI. In DNA form, the CDR3 reads TGTGCCAGCAGTCCTTGGGCGGGGGCCAACACAGATACGCAGTATTTT. It codes for CASSPWAGANTDTQYF.

The chain uses TRBV19 and TRBJ2-3; tentatively, D is TRBD1 (5 bases). CDR1 LNHDA and CDR2 SQIVND come from the germline V gene (reference sequence). This CDR3 region has 15 residues. V lost 6 bases and J 3 bases, leaving 16 bases between the germline ends. The CDR3 DNA sequence: TGTGCCAGTAGCTCCCACCCTTCAGGGACAGATACGCAGTATTTT. It yields the protein CASSSHPSGTDTQYF.